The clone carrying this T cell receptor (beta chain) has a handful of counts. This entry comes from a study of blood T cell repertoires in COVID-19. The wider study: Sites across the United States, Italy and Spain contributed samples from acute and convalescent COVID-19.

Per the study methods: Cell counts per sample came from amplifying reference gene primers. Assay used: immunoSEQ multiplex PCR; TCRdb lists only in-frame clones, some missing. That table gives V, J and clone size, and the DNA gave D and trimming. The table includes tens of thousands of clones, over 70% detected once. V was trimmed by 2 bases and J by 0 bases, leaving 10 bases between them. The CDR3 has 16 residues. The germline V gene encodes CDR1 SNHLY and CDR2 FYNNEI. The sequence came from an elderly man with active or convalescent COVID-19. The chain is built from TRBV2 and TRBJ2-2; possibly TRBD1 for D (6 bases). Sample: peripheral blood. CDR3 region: CASSELTGSNTGELFF. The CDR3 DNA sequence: TGTGCCAGCAGTGAACTTACAGGGTCGAACACCGGGGAGCTGTTTTTT.